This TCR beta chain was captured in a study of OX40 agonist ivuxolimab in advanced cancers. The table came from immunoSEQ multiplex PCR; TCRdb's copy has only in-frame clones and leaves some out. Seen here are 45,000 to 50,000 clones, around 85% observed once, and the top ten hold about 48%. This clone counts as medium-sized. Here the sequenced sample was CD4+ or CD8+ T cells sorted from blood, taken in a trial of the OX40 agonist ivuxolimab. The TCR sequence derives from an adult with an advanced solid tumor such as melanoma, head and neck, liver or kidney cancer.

Here the CDR3 DNA reads TGTGCCAGCGGAGAACTAGCGGGGGGGCAAGAGACCCAGTACTTC. Encoded protein: CASGELAGGQETQYF. The V and J genes are TRBV2 and TRBJ2-5; TRBD2 aligns across 13 bases. The CDR3 spans 15 residues. The V gene's germline CDR1 is SNHLY and CDR2 FYNNEI. V gave up 8 bases and J gave up 2 bases; unmatched junction bases: 5. The variable domain in full, with the rest retrieved from reference TRBV2 and TRBJ2-5, is EPEVTQTPSHQVTQMGQEVILRCVPISNHLYFYWYRQILGQKVEFLVSFYNNEISEKSEIFDDQFSVERPDGSNFTLKIRSTKLEDSAMYFCASGELAGGQETQYFGPGTRLLVL.